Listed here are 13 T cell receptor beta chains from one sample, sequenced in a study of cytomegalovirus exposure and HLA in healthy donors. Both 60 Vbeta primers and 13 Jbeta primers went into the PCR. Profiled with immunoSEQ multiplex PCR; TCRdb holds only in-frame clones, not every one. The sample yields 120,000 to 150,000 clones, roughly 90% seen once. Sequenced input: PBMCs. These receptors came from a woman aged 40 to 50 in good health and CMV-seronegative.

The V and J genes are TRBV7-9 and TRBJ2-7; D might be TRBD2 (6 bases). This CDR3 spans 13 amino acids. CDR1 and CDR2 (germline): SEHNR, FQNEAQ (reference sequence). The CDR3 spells CSLDDGEAYEQYF. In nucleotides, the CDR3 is TGTTCCCTCGACGACGGGGAGGCCTACGAGCAGTACTTC.

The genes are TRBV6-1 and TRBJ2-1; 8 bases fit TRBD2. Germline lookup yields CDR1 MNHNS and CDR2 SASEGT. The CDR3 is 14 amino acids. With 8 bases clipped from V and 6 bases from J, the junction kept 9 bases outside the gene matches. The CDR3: CASRQIGTSNEQFF. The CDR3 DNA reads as TGTGCCAGCCGGCAAATAGGGACTAGCAATGAGCAGTTCTTC.

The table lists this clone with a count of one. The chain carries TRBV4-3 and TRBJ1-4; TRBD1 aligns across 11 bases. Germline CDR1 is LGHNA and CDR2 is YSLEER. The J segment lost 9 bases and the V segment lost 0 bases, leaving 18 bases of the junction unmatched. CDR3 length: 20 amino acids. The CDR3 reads CASSQDPRHRTGGEKQKLFF. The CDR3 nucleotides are TGCGCCAGCAGCCAAGACCCACGACACAGGACAGGGGGCGAAAAACAAAAACTGTTTTTT.

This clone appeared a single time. CDR3: CASSAIDWTYNEQFF. CDR3 nucleotides: TGTGCCAGCAGCGCGATCGACTGGACCTACAATGAGCAGTTCTTC. The chain uses TRBV11-3 and TRBJ2-1; the D is unclear. CDR1 SGHNT and CDR2 YENEEA come from the germline V gene. V lost 5 bases to trimming and J lost 2 bases, with 13 bases between them. This CDR3 is 15 amino acids long.

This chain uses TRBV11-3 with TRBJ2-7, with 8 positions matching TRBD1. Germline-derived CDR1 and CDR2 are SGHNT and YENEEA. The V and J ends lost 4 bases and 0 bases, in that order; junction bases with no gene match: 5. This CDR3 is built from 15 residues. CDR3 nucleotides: TGTGCCAGCAGCTCCGCCGGGACAGGCTCCTACGAGCAGTACTTC. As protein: CASSSAGTGSYEQYF. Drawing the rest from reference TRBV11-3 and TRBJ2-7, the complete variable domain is EAGVVQSPRYKIIEKKQPVAFWCNPISGHNTLYWYLQNLGQGPELLIRYENEEAVDDSQLPKDRFSAERLKGVDSTLKIQPAELGDSAVYLCASSSAGTGSYEQYFGPGTRLTVT.

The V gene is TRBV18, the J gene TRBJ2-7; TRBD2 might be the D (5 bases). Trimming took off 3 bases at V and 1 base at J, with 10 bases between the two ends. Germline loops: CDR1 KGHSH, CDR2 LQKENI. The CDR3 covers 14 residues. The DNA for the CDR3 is TGTGCCAGCTCACCGTCCGGAGGATCCTACGAGCAGTACTTC. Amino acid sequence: CASSPSGGSYEQYF.

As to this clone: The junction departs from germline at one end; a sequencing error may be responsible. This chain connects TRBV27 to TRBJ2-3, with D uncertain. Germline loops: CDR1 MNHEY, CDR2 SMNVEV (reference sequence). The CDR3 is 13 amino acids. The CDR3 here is CASTALSTDTQYF. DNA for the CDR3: TGTGCAAGCACCGCGCTCAGCACAGATACGCAGTATTTT.

CDR3 loop: CASSRTSDKTDTQYF. DNA of the CDR3: TGTGCCAGCAGCCGGACTAGCGATAAGACAGATACGCAGTATTTT. The rearrangement joins TRBV5-8 to TRBJ2-3; 9 positions agree with TRBD2. Germline V gene lookup returns CDR1 SGHTS and CDR2 YDEGEE. This CDR3 spans 15 amino acids. Trimming removed 4 bases from V and 3 bases from J; junction bases left unmatched: 6.

CDR3 sequence: CATIRTGAGGAFF. The CDR3 nucleotides read TGTGCCACTATACGGACAGGCGCCGGAGGAGCTTTCTTT. The chain combines TRBV27 with TRBJ1-1, with 7 nucleotides matching TRBD1. Germline CDR1 MNHEY, CDR2 SMNVEV (reference sequence). V was clipped by 10 bases and J by 10 bases; unmatched bases: 15. The CDR3 loop spans 13 amino acids.

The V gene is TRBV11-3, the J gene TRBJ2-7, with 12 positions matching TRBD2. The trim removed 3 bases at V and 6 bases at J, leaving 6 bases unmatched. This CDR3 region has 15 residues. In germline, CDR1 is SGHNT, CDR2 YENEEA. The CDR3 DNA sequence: TGTGCCAGCAGCTTTGTAACGGGACTAGCGGGCGAGCAGTACTTC. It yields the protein CASSFVTGLAGEQYF. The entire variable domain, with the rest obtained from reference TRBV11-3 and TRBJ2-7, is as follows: EAGVVQSPRYKIIEKKQPVAFWCNPISGHNTLYWYLQNLGQGPELLIRYENEEAVDDSQLPKDRFSAERLKGVDSTLKIQPAELGDSAVYLCASSFVTGLAGEQYFGPGTRLTVT.

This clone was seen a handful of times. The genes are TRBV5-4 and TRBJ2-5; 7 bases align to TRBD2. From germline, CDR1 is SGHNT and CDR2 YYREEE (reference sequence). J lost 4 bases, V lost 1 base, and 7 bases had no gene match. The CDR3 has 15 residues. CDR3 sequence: CASSLWETGGETQYF. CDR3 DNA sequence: TGTGCCAGCAGCTTGTGGGAGACGGGGGGAGAGACCCAGTACTTC.

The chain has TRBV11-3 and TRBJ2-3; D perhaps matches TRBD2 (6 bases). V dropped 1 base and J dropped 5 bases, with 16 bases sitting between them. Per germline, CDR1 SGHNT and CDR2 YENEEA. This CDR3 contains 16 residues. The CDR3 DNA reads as TGTGCCAGCAGCTTAGGACGGAGGGGTTTTGGAGATACGCAGTATTTT. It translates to CASSLGRRGFGDTQYF.

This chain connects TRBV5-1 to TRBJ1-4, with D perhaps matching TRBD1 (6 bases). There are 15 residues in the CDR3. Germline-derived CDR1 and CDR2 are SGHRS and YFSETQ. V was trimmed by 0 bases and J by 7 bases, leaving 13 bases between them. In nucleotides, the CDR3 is TGCGCCAGCAGCTTGGCGGCAGGGGTCGGTGAAAAACTGTTTTTT. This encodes CASSLAAGVGEKLFF.